The rows below give T cell receptor beta chains drawn from one sample of a study of blood T cell repertoires in COVID-19. Clones were read by immunoSEQ multiplex PCR, and TCRdb kept only the in-frame ones, dropping some. The sample holds roughly 55,000 clones, about 86% seen once. Sequences were obtained from peripheral blood. These receptors originate from a man aged 65-85 years with active COVID-19. The CDR3 runs from the conserved cysteine through the conserved F or W. D genes are given only for firm matches. Only some rows state a clone size, as once, few, many or a class for expanded clones.

j_gene	v_gene	d_gene	abundance	CDR3aa	CDR3nt
TRBJ2-2	TRBV5-6	.	.	CASSAVVAGELFF	TGTGCCAGCAGCGCGGTGGTGGCCGGGGAGCTGTTTTTT
TRBJ1-5	TRBV19	.	.	CASSISVYNQPQHF	TGTGCCAGTAGTATATCAGTATACAATCAGCCCCAGCATTTT
TRBJ2-5	TRBV5-4	TRBD1	.	CASSWDRVEETQYF	TGTGCCAGCAGCTGGGACAGGGTAGAGGAGACCCAGTACTTC
TRBJ1-2	TRBV7-2	.	.	CASSLVIGVYGYTF	TGTGCCAGCAGCCTCGTGATAGGGGTCTATGGCTACACCTTC
TRBJ1-5	TRBV5-6	.	.	CASSLQTYSNQPQHF	TGTGCCAGCAGCTTACAGACCTATAGCAATCAGCCCCAGCATTTT
TRBJ1-1	TRBV19	.	once	CASRPTRGGASAEAFF	TGTGCCAGTAGACCCACCCGGGGGGGAGCCTCGGCTGAAGCTTTCTTT
TRBJ2-4	TRBV27	.	.	CASSFGGTANIQYF	TGTGCCAGCAGTTTTGGGGGGACAGCAAACATTCAGTACTTC
TRBJ2-3	TRBV5-4	.	.	CASSFGGGDTQYF	TGTGCCAGCAGCTTTGGGGGAGGAGATACGCAGTATTTT
TRBJ1-2	TRBV19	.	.	CAIRDTTNYGYTF	TGTGCCATTAGGGACACTACTAACTATGGCTACACCTTC
TRBJ1-1	TRBV7-8	.	.	CASSSDSVTEAFF	TGTGCCAGCAGCTCGGACTCAGTCACTGAAGCTTTCTTT
TRBJ1-2	TRBV5-5	.	medium-sized	CASSLNREALYGYTF	TGTGCCAGCAGCTTGAACAGGGAAGCCCTTTATGGCTACACCTTC
TRBJ1-2	TRBV3-1/TRBV3-2	.	.	CASSQGGGDGYTF	TGTGCCAGCAGCCAAGGAGGCGGTGACGGCTACACCTTC
TRBJ2-3	TRBV6-1	TRBD2	.	CASSGGGLAGGWVTQYF	TGTGCCAGCAGTGGTGGTGGACTAGCGGGGGGGTGGGTTACGCAGTATTTT
TRBJ1-2	TRBV3-1/TRBV3-2	.	.	CASSRLAGRDGYTF	TGTGCCAGCAGCCGCTTAGCAGGGAGGGATGGCTACACCTTC
TRBJ1-1	TRBV2	.	.	CASSQAGWDTEAFF	TGTGCCAGCAGTCAGGCAGGGTGGGACACTGAAGCTTTCTTT
TRBJ1-2	TRBV6-5	.	.	CASSHGVNYGYTF	TGTGCCAGCAGCCACGGAGTTAACTATGGCTACACCTTC
TRBJ1-5	TRBV6-5	.	once	CASSKSAGQPQHF	TGTGCCAGCAGTAAGAGCGCGGGGCAGCCCCAGCATTTT
TRBJ1-3	TRBV14	.	.	CASSHNTGRRSGNTIYF	TGTGCCAGCAGCCATAATACAGGGAGAAGGTCTGGAAACACCATATATTTT
TRBJ2-5	TRBV13	.	.	CASTISAGSSGETQYF	TGTGCCAGCACCATTTCTGCGGGGAGTTCAGGAGAGACCCAGTACTTC
TRBJ2-7	TRBV5-1	.	.	CASRPASHEQYF	TGCGCCAGCAGGCCCGCGTCCCACGAGCAGTACTTC
TRBJ1-1	TRBV4-2	TRBD1	.	CASSQQTGPVTEAFF	TGTGCCAGCAGCCAACAGACAGGGCCCGTCACTGAAGCTTTCTTT